This entry lists 21 T cell receptor beta chains sequenced from one sample in a study of blood T cell repertoires in COVID-19. The table came from immunoSEQ multiplex PCR; TCRdb's copy has only in-frame clones and leaves some out. The sample consists of 450,000 or so clones, approximately 90% of them appearing once. What was sequenced was peripheral blood. The receptors here all came from a man in his late teens or twenties with COVID-19, enrolled during active disease.

The chain has TRBV7-3 and TRBJ2-7, with 8 bases aligning to TRBD2. J gave up 1 base and V 1 base, and 3 bases lay outside the gene matches. The CDR3 has 15 amino acids. Looked up from germline, CDR1 is SGHTA and CDR2 is FQGTGA. The CDR3 loop reads CASSLRSGGSYEQYF. The CDR3 DNA reads TGTGCCAGCAGCTTAAGGTCGGGAGGGTCCTACGAGCAGTACTTC. The full variable domain, in which reference TRBV7-3 and TRBJ2-7 provide the parts outside the CDR3, is GAGVSQTPSNKVTEKGKYVELRCDPISGHTALYWYRQSLGQGPEFLIYFQGTGAADDSGLPNDRFFAVRPEGSVSTLKIQRTERGDSAVYLCASSLRSGGSYEQYFGPGTRLTVT.

The J gene is TRBJ2-6, the V gene TRBV24-1; no firm D call. The CDR3 is 11 amino acids. Germline V gives CDR1 KGHDR, CDR2 SFDVKD. Between the trimmed V and J ends, which lost 11 bases and 5 bases, there was a span of 6 bases. The DNA of the CDR3 is TGTGCCAAGAGGCGGGCCAACGTCCTGACTTTC. Amino acid sequence: CAKRRANVLTF.

This rearrangement joins TRBV9 to TRBJ2-3; the match to TRBD2 covers 11 bases. This CDR3 spans 16 amino acids. V lost 1 base and J lost 6; bases outside the gene matches: 7. The V gene's germline CDR1 is SGDLS and CDR2 YYNGEE. The CDR3 loop is CASSVKGASGRDTQYF. For the CDR3, the DNA is TGTGCCAGCAGCGTAAAAGGGGCTAGCGGGAGGGATACGCAGTATTTT. Full variable domain (missing parts from reference TRBV9 and TRBJ2-3): DSGVTQTPKHLITATGQRVTLRCSPRSGDLSVYWYQQSLDQGLQFLIQYYNGEERAKGNILERFSAQQFPDLHSELNLSSLELGDSALYFCASSVKGASGRDTQYFGPGTRLTVL.

The J gene is TRBJ2-2, the V gene TRBV11-3, with D perhaps matching TRBD1 (6 bases). This CDR3 region has 15 residues. The V end was cut by 5 bases, the J end by 6 bases, with 16 bases between. Per germline, CDR1 SGHNT and CDR2 YENEEA. The CDR3 DNA sequence: TGTGCCAGCAGCCCCAGGATGGGGGCCGCCGGGGAGCTGTTTTTT. This translates into CASSPRMGAAGELFF.

The rearrangement links TRBV18 to TRBJ2-3, with 10 bases matching TRBD2. CDR1 KGHSH and CDR2 LQKENI come from the germline V gene. The CDR3 covers 16 residues. The J segment lost 5 bases and the V segment lost 3 bases, leaving 8 bases of the junction unmatched. CDR3 coding DNA: TGTGCCAGCTCACCGGGACTAGCGTTTGAGTTAGATACGCAGTATTTT. Residues: CASSPGLAFELDTQYF.

V and J are TRBV11-2 and TRBJ2-7; D possibly corresponds to TRBD1 (6 bases). Germline V gene data show CDR1 as SGHAT and CDR2 as FQNNGV. The CDR3 covers 12 residues. V was cut by 4 bases and J by 4 bases, with 8 bases left in between. As DNA, the CDR3 is TGTGCCAGCAGCTCGGACAGATACGAGCAGTACTTC. This gives the protein CASSSDRYEQYF.

The chain links TRBV5-1 to TRBJ2-7, with 10 bases aligning to TRBD1. This CDR3 is 15 amino acids long. Germline CDR1 is SGHRS and CDR2 is YFSETQ. V dropped 0 bases and J dropped 7; count of bases not matched to a gene: 7. CDR3 coding DNA: TGCGCCAGCAGCTTGGACCGGACAGGGGGTAGGGAGCAGTACTTC. It translates to CASSLDRTGGREQYF.

In its sample, this clone was seen once. The chain combines TRBV19 with TRBJ2-5, with D possibly being TRBD1 (6 bases). Trimming took off 4 bases at V and 4 bases at J, with 7 bases between the two ends. The germline V gene has CDR1 LNHDA and CDR2 SQIVND (reference sequence). This CDR3 spans 12 amino acids. The DNA for the CDR3 is TGTGCCAGTAGTACCAGGGGAGAGACCCAGTACTTC. Translating it yields CASSTRGETQYF.

The chain uses TRBV5-4 and TRBJ2-7; 9 positions match TRBD1. There are 15 residues in the CDR3. Germline CDR1 SGHNT, CDR2 YYREEE (reference sequence). The V and J ends lost 0 bases and 5 bases, in that order; junction bases with no gene match: 6. This CDR3 reads CASSLARGQGNEQYF. The CDR3 nucleotides read TGTGCCAGCAGCTTGGCCAGGGGACAGGGAAACGAGCAGTACTTC.

Concerning this clone itself: The same CDR3 can be traced to other DNA sequences in this sample. This chain joins TRBV5-1 and TRBJ2-2; D may be TRBD2 (6 bases). CDR1 is SGHRS, CDR2 YFSETQ, per germline. Trimming pared 2 bases from V and 1 base from J, leaving 6 bases between. The CDR3 covers 14 residues. CDR3 protein: CASSFGGNTGELFF. In nucleotides, the CDR3 is TGCGCCAGCAGCTTCGGGGGGAACACCGGGGAGCTGTTTTTT.

The rearrangement joins TRBV7-3 to TRBJ2-5; the match to TRBD1 covers 9 bases. The CDR3 totals 13 residues. Germline lookup yields CDR1 SGHTA and CDR2 FQGTGA. V lost 5 bases and J lost 4; bases outside the gene matches: 2. The CDR3 DNA is TGTGCCAGCAGCAAGGGACAGGGAGAGACCCAGTACTTC. Translated: CASSKGQGETQYF.

Only one count was recorded for this clone. The rearrangement joins TRBV9 to TRBJ2-7; maybe TRBD1 (6 bases). Trimming cost V 1 base and J 0 bases, with 14 bases left between them. Looked up from germline, CDR1 is SGDLS and CDR2 is YYNGEE. The CDR3 covers 16 residues. The CDR3 nucleotides are TGTGCCAGCAGCGTAACCCCGACAGGACTCTCCTACGAGCAGTACTTC. Amino acids: CASSVTPTGLSYEQYF.

In regard to this clone: Within the sample, other DNA sequences also encode this same CDR3. The chain couples TRBV3-1 (or the pseudogene TRBV3-2) to TRBJ1-1; 11 nucleotides agree with TRBD1. This CDR3 comprises 14 residues. Germline CDR1 reads LGHDT; CDR2 reads YNNKEL (reference sequence). V lost 3 bases and J lost 5; bases outside the gene matches: 2. The CDR3 sequence: CASSQGTGGTEAFF. The CDR3 coding sequence is TGTGCCAGCAGCCAGGGGACAGGGGGGACTGAAGCTTTCTTT.

V gene TRBV11-2 combines with J gene TRBJ2-3, with D possibly matching TRBD1 (5 bases). Between the trimmed V and J ends, which lost 1 base and 2 bases, there was a span of 19 bases. The germline CDR1 and CDR2 sequences are SGHAT and FQNNGV. This CDR3 comprises 18 residues. The CDR3 loop reads CASSLGRILGPHTDTQYF. CDR3 DNA: TGTGCCAGCAGCTTAGGCCGGATCCTGGGGCCCCACACAGATACGCAGTATTTT.

CDR3 DNA sequence: TGTGCCAGCAGCTTCGACAGGGGTAATGGCTACACCTTC. The encoded protein is CASSFDRGNGYTF. The V gene is TRBV11-3, the J gene TRBJ1-2, with 8 bases fitting TRBD1. The CDR3 has 13 residues. After removal of 3 bases from V and 6 bases from J, the junction contained 3 bases not matched to a gene. Germline CDR1 SGHNT, CDR2 YENEEA.

This clone was picked up one time. This sequence joins TRBV3-1 (or the pseudogene TRBV3-2) and TRBJ2-7, with 8 bases that match TRBD1. This CDR3 spans 14 amino acids. Germline V gene lookup returns CDR1 LGHDT and CDR2 YNNKEL (reference sequence). Trimming took 4 bases from V and 4 from J; bases not matched to a gene: 6. CDR3 nucleotide sequence: TGTGCCAGCAGCCTCAAAGGACAGGGTTACGAGCAGTACTTC. Residues: CASSLKGQGYEQYF.

As to this clone: Other DNA sequences from this sample encode an identical CDR3 as well. The rearrangement links TRBV7-8 to TRBJ2-5, with 8 bases matching TRBD1. This CDR3 comprises 15 residues. Germline V lookup: CDR1 SGHVS, CDR2 FQNEAQ. Trimming at V came to 0 bases and at J to 5 bases, leaving 5 bases not matched to a gene. CDR3 amino acids: CASSLAGRGQETQYF. CDR3 coding DNA: TGTGCCAGCAGCTTAGCAGGCAGGGGGCAGGAGACCCAGTACTTC.

The CDR3 DNA sequence: TGTGCCAGCTCACAGAAGCTAGCGCTCTCCTACAATGAGCAGTTCTTC. As protein: CASSQKLALSYNEQFF. V usage is TRBV18 and J usage is TRBJ2-1, with a possible D match to TRBD2 (6 bases). V was cut by 4 bases and J by 0 bases, with 13 bases left in between. Germline assignment: CDR1 KGHSH and CDR2 LQKENI. CDR3 length: 16 residues.

The rearrangement joins TRBV5-1 to TRBJ1-1; the match to TRBD1 covers 10 bases. Unmatched junction bases numbered 8, after V lost 1 base and J lost 5 bases. The CDR3 is made up of 16 amino acids. From germline, CDR1 is SGHRS and CDR2 YFSETQ. DNA of the CDR3: TGCGCCAGCAGCTTGTTGGGGACAGGGGAAGAGACTGAAGCTTTCTTT. Translated, it gives CASSLLGTGEETEAFF.

The rearrangement uses TRBV2 and TRBJ2-7, with unresolved D. Germline loops: CDR1 SNHLY, CDR2 FYNNEI. V shed 5 bases and J shed 6 bases, with 11 bases lying between them. The CDR3 runs 12 residues. The CDR3: CASSKSESEQYF. The CDR3, as DNA: TGTGCCAGCAGTAAATCCGAGAGCGAGCAGTACTTC.

The rearrangement joins TRBV5-6 to TRBJ2-7; 9 bases agree with TRBD2. Per the germline V gene, CDR1 is SGHDT and CDR2 is YYEEEE. The V segment lost 6 bases and the J segment 7 bases; nucleotides outside the gene matches: 11. There are 14 residues in the CDR3. The CDR3 protein is CASTESGRMGEQYF. CDR3 bases: TGTGCCAGCACAGAAAGCGGGAGGATGGGGGAGCAGTACTTC.